The 16 T cell receptor beta chains below were found in one sample sequenced in a study of blood T cells in healthy people across ages. The authors ran a second PCR of about 7 to 11 cycles using a sample-barcoded 5' primer and a J-beta primer mix. Using its own MiXCR run on the 5' RACE reads, TCRdb lists one record per CDR3 protein. The sample includes 1.4 million or so distinct CDR3 sequences, about 45% of them seen just once. The sample taken for sequencing was blood. The receptors were sampled from a young woman in good health.

The chain links TRBV6-6 to TRBJ1-1; no reliable D call. Per germline, CDR1 MNHNY and CDR2 SVGAGI (reference sequence). This CDR3 contains 14 residues. The ends were cut back, 8 bases at V and 0 bases at J, with 13 bases in the middle. The CDR3: CASGKGSMNTEAFF. CDR3 coding DNA: TGTGCCAGCGGGAAAGGTTCCATGAACACTGAAGCTTTCTTT.

This clonotype was counted between two and nine times. J is TRBJ2-1 and V is TRBV27; the D gene is possibly TRBD1 (5 bases). Germline assignment: CDR1 MNHEY and CDR2 SMNVEV (reference sequence). This CDR3 comprises 13 residues. Trimming cost V 3 bases and J 9 bases, with 12 bases left between them. The CDR3 sequence: CASSFSDRGEQFF. The CDR3 nucleotides read TGTGCCAGCAGTTTCTCTGACAGAGGTGAGCAGTTCTTC.

This clonotype has more than one count but fewer than ten. This chain joins TRBV12-5 and TRBJ1-4; 7 nucleotides line up with TRBD1. V gave up 6 bases and J gave up 8 bases; unmatched junction bases: 12. The V gene's germline CDR1 is LGHNT and CDR2 FRNRAP. The CDR3 has 15 residues. The CDR3 sequence is CASGREGAGGEKLFF. DNA of the CDR3: TGTGCTAGTGGCCGAGAGGGGGCCGGAGGAGAAAAACTGTTTTTT. The full variable domain, completed using reference TRBV12-5 and TRBJ1-4, is DARVTQTPRHKVTEMGQEVTMRCQPILGHNTVFWYRQTMMQGLELLAYFRNRAPLDDSGMPKDRFSAEMPDATLATLKIQPSEPRDSAVYFCASGREGAGGEKLFFGSGTQLSVL.

This clonotype turned up a few times. The chain has TRBV6-8 and TRBJ1-1; TRBD1 matches 7 bases. Germline assignment: CDR1 MNHGY and CDR2 SAAAGT. Losses at the gene ends were 6 bases for V and 10 bases for J; bases not matched to a gene: 5. The CDR3 runs to 11 residues. CDR3 DNA sequence: TGTGCCAGCAGAGACAGGGACGCAGCTTTCTTT. It encodes CASRDRDAAFF.

This clonotype was recorded at least ten times. The chain recombines TRBV12-3 or TRBV12-4 with TRBJ1-1; D might be TRBD1 (6 bases). The V gene lost 5 bases and the J gene lost 0 bases, with 10 bases spanning the gap. The CDR3 contains 14 residues. The CDR3 protein is CASSVQGLNTEAFF. CDR3 nucleotide sequence: TGTGCCAGCAGTGTACAGGGTCTGAACACTGAAGCTTTCTTT.

This clonotype showed up just a few times. The V gene is TRBV7-2, the J gene TRBJ2-6; D remains unclear. This CDR3 is 12 amino acids long. V lost 5 bases, J lost 9 bases, and 8 bases lay in between. Germline values: CDR1 SGHTA, CDR2 FQGNSA. Written as DNA, the CDR3 is TGTGCCAGCAGCCTCTTTAACAACGTCCTGACTTTC. Amino acids: CASSLFNNVLTF.

The chain is built from TRBV12-3 or TRBV12-4 and TRBJ1-1, with D perhaps TRBD1 (5 bases). CDR3 length equals 14 residues. With 5 bases removed from V and 4 bases from J, the gap between germline ends came to 14 bases. Here the CDR3 reads CASSPRQRGTEAFF. CDR3 in DNA: TGTGCCAGCAGTCCGCGACAGAGAGGCACTGAAGCTTTCTTT.

The chain links TRBV20-1 to TRBJ2-1, with D perhaps given as TRBD1 or TRBD2 (5 bases each). CDR3 length: 16 amino acids. V lost 6 bases, J lost 9 bases, and 27 bases lay in between. Germline V gene data show CDR1 as DFQATT and CDR2 as SNEGSKA (reference sequence). CDR3 sequence (DNA): TGCAGTGCCAGTTCCTTGCGGCAGGGAGTGATCGGTGAGCAGTTCTTC. It specifies CSASSLRQGVIGEQFF.

In its sample, this clonotype was seen once. The J gene is TRBJ2-7, the V gene TRBV27; D is perhaps TRBD1 or TRBD2 (7 bases each). This CDR3 region has 15 residues. V gave up 1 base and J gave up 7 bases, with 17 bases separating them. Germline CDR1 and CDR2: MNHEY and SMNVEV (reference sequence). CDR3 amino acids: CASSLLTQGGNEQYF. CDR3 nucleotides: TGTGCCAGCAGTTTATTGACCCAGGGGGGGAATGAGCAGTACTTC.

The V gene is TRBV3-1, the J gene TRBJ1-4; D is perhaps TRBD1 (5 bases). V gave up 6 bases and J gave up 5 bases, with 13 bases separating them. Germline V gene lookup returns CDR1 LGHDT and CDR2 YNNKEL (reference sequence). The CDR3 consists of 14 residues. The chain's CDR3 is CASRPSGGNEKLFF. In DNA form, the CDR3 reads TGTGCCAGCAGACCATCCGGGGGGAATGAAAAACTGTTTTTT.

The chain couples TRBV7-3 to TRBJ2-3; D might be TRBD1 or TRBD2, each matching 5 bases. The V gene's germline CDR1 is SGHTA and CDR2 FQGTGA. The CDR3 extends over 17 amino acids. Trimming shortened V by 6 bases and J by 0 bases, and 19 bases separated the two germline ends. In nucleotides, the CDR3 is TGTGCCAGCAGTCCTAGCCCGGGGCTAGCTAGCACAGATACGCAGTATTTT. This gives the protein CASSPSPGLASTDTQYF.

This clonotype showed up many times. The rearrangement joins TRBV2 to TRBJ2-1, with D perhaps TRBD2 (5 bases). In germline, CDR1 is SNHLY, CDR2 FYNNEI. Trimming pared 6 bases from V and 4 bases from J, leaving 13 bases between. The CDR3 covers 14 residues. DNA of the CDR3: TGTGCCAGCAGCCCGGGGAAACTATACAATGAGCAGTTCTTC. This codes for CASSPGKLYNEQFF. The whole variable domain, remainder taken from reference TRBV2 and TRBJ2-1, is EPEVTQTPSHQVTQMGQEVILRCVPISNHLYFYWYRQILGQKVEFLVSFYNNEISEKSEIFDDQFSVERPDGSNFTLKIRSTKLEDSAMYFCASSPGKLYNEQFFGPGTRLTVL.

The gene calls are TRBV3-1 and TRBJ2-7; 8 bases map to TRBD2. CDR1 and CDR2 (germline): LGHDT, YNNKEL (reference sequence). With 1 base clipped from V and 9 bases from J, the junction kept 8 bases outside the gene matches. The CDR3 loop spans 14 amino acids. DNA of the CDR3: TGTGCCAGCAGCCAAGCCCGGGGGGGTCCCGGGCAGTACTTC. This gives the protein CASSQARGGPGQYF.

The gene calls are TRBV7-9 and TRBJ2-1; D is unclear. V lost 1 base to trimming and J lost 10 bases, with 5 bases between them. CDR1 and CDR2 from the germline V gene are SEHNR and FQNEAQ (reference sequence). The CDR3 consists of 11 residues. DNA for the CDR3: TGTGCCAGCAGCTTAGAGGCCGAGCAGTTCTTC. Amino acids: CASSLEAEQFF.

This clonotype is a singleton in its sample. The J gene is TRBJ1-5, the V gene TRBV6-5; perhaps TRBD1 as D (6 bases). The CDR3 has 17 amino acids. Trimming stripped 6 bases from V and 0 bases from J, with 18 bases between. Germline V gene lookup returns CDR1 MNHEY and CDR2 SVGAGI. This CDR3 reads CASSLQGPLYSNQPQHF. CDR3 DNA sequence: TGTGCCAGCAGCTTACAGGGTCCCCTATATAGCAATCAGCCCCAGCATTTT.

This clonotype was counted a few times. The DNA of the CDR3 is TGTGCCAGCAGTTTTCAGCCTCCGTGGGACTATGGCTACACCTTC. Encoded protein: CASSFQPPWDYGYTF. The gene calls are TRBV12-3 or TRBV12-4 and TRBJ1-2; D remains unclear. The CDR3 covers 15 residues. V was pared by 3 bases and J by 3 bases, with 14 bases between.